This T cell receptor (beta chain) was obtained from a study of CD8 T cells in ankylosing spondylitis. The germline V and J ends were trimmed by 8 bases and 8 bases, with 15 bases remaining between them. The CDR3 is 11 amino acids. Germline assignment: CDR1 DFQATT and CDR2 SNEGSKA (reference sequence). TCRdb redid the calling of the 5' RACE reads with MiXCR, one entry per CDR3 protein. The sample lists approximately 150,000 distinct CDR3 sequences; 9.5% to 10% were seen once. This chain connects TRBV20-1 to TRBJ1-1, with D perhaps matching TRBD1 (6 bases). Sequencing used blood, either unsorted or a sorted T cell fraction (not recorded which). This clonotype originated in a female donor with ankylosing spondylitis or in good health (not recorded which). In DNA, the CDR3 is TGCAGTCCCTTAGGGGGGGGAGAAGCTTTCTTT. Translating it yields CSPLGGGEAFF.